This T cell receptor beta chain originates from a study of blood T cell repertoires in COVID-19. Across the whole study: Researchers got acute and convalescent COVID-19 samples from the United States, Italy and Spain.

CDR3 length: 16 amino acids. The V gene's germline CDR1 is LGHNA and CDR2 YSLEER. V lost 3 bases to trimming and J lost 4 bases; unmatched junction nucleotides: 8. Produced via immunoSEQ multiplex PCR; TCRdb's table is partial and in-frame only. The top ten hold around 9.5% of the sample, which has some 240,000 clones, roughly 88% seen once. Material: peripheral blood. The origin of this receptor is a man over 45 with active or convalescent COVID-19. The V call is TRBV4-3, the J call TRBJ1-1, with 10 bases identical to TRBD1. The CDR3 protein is CASSQEAGTGVTEAFF. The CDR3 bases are TGCGCCAGCAGCCAGGAAGCCGGGACAGGGGTCACTGAAGCTTTCTTT.